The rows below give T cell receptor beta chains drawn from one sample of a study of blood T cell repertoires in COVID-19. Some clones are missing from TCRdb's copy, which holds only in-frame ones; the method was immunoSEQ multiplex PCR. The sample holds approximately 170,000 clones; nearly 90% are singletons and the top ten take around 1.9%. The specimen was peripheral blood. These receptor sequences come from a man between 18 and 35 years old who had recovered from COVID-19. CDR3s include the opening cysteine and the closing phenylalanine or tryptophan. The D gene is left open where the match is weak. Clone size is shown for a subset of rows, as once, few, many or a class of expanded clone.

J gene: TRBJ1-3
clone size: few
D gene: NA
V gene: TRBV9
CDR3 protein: CASSVVGAASGNTIYF
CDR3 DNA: TGTGCCAGCAGCGTAGTGGGCGCAGCCTCTGGAAACACCATATATTTT

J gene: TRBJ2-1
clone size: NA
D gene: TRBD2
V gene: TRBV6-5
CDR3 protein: CASSYSMASGPHEQFF
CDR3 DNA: TGTGCCAGCAGTTACTCGATGGCTAGCGGCCCTCATGAGCAGTTCTTC

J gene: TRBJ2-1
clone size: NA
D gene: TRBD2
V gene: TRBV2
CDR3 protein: CASSIAGSSYNEQFF
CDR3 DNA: TGTGCCAGCAGTATAGCGGGTAGCTCCTACAATGAGCAGTTCTTC

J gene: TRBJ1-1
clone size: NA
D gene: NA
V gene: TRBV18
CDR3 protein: CASSPNMNTEAFF
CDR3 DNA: TGTGCCAGCTCACCTAACATGAACACTGAAGCTTTCTTT

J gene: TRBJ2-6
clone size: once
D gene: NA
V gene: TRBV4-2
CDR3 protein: CASSLRDNSGANVLTF
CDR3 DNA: TGTGCCAGCAGCCTGAGGGACAACTCTGGGGCCAACGTCCTGACTTTC

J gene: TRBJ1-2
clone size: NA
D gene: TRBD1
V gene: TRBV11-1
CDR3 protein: CASSTGQGSPYGYTF
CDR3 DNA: TGTGCCAGCAGCACCGGACAGGGGAGCCCCTATGGCTACACCTTC

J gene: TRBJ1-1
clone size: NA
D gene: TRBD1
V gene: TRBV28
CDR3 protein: CASSYLRDRQMNTEAFF
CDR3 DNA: TGTGCCAGCAGTTACCTCCGGGACAGACAGATGAACACTGAAGCTTTCTTT

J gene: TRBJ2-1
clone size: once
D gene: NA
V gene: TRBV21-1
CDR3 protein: CASDSNRDYNEQFF
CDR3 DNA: TGTGCCAGTGATAGCAACCGAGACTACAATGAGCAGTTCTTC

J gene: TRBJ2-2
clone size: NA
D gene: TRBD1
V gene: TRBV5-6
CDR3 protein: CASSYRGSTGELFF
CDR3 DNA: TGTGCCAGCAGCTACAGGGGCAGCACCGGGGAGCTGTTTTTT

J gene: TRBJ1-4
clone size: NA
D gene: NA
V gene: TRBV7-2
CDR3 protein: CASSLYRGNKKLFF
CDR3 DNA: TGTGCCAGCAGCCTATACCGGGGGAACAAAAAACTGTTTTTT

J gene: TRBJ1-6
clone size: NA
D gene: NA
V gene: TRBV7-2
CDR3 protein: CASSPAINSPLHF
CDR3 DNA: TGTGCCAGCAGCCCCGCTATCAATTCACCCCTCCACTTT

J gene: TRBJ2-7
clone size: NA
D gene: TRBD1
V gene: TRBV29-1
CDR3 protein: CSVETDRVEQYF
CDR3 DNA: TGCAGCGTTGAAACCGACAGGGTGGAGCAGTACTTC

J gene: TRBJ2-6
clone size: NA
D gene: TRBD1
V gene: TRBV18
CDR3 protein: CASSPLAGGAGSSGANVLTF
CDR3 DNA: TGTGCCAGCTCACCCTTAGCAGGGGGCGCTGGGAGCTCTGGGGCCAACGTCCTGACTTTC

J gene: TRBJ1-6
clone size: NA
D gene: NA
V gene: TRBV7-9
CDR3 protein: CAGADLNSPLHF
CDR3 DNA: TGTGCCGGGGCGGATTTAAATTCACCCCTCCACTTT

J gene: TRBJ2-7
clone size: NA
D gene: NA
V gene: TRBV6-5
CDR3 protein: CASSYVGGAEQYF
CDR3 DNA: TGTGCCAGCAGTTACGTGGGGGGGGCCGAGCAGTACTTC

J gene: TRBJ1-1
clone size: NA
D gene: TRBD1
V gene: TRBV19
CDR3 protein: CASSPPGRGPTEAFF
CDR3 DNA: TGTGCCAGTAGCCCCCCCGGAAGGGGGCCTACTGAAGCTTTCTTT

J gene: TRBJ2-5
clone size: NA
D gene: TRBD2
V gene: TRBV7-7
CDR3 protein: CASSLGLTSGSNPRTQYF
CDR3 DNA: TGTGCTAGCAGCTTAGGATTAACTAGCGGGAGCAACCCCAGGACCCAGTACTTC

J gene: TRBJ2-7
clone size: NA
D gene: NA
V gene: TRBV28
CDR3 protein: CASRPGHRGGFYEQYF
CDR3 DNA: TGTGCCAGCAGACCGGGACACCGGGGTGGTTTTTACGAGCAGTACTTC

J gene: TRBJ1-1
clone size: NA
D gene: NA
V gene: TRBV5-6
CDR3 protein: CASSFRGSGGGNTEAFF
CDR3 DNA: TGTGCCAGCAGCTTCAGGGGATCGGGTGGGGGGAACACTGAAGCTTTCTTT

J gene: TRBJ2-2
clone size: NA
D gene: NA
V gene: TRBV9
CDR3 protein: CASSGYDRNTGELFF
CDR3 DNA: TGTGCCAGCAGCGGTTATGACAGGAACACCGGGGAGCTGTTTTTT

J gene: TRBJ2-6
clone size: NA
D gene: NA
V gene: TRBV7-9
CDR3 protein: CASSEWRAGANVLTF
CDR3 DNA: TGTGCCAGCAGCGAATGGAGGGCTGGGGCCAACGTCCTGACTTTC

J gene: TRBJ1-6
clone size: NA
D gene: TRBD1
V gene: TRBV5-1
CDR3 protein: CASSPGGQGGYSPLHF
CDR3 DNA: TGCGCCAGCAGCCCCGGAGGACAGGGCGGGTATTCACCCCTCCACTTT

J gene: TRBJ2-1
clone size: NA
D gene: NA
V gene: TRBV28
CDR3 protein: CASSPPSVDSYNEQFF
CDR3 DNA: TGTGCCAGCAGTCCCCCTAGCGTCGACTCCTACAATGAGCAGTTCTTC

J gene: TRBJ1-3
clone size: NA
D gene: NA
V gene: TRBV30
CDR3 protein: CAWKGKGWGSSGNTIYF
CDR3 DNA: TGTGCCTGGAAGGGAAAAGGATGGGGCAGCTCTGGAAACACCATATATTTT

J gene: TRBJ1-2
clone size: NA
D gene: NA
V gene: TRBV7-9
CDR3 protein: CASSSSQTNYGYTF
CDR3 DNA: TGTGCCAGCAGCTCTTCTCAAACAAACTATGGCTACACCTTC

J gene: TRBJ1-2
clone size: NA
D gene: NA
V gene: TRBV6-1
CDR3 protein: CASSEERADGYTF
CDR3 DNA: TGTGCCAGCAGTGAAGAGAGGGCTGATGGCTACACCTTC

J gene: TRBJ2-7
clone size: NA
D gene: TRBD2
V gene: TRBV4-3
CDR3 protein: CASSQDGLAGIYEQYF
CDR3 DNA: TGCGCCAGCAGCCAAGATGGACTAGCGGGGATTTACGAGCAGTACTTC

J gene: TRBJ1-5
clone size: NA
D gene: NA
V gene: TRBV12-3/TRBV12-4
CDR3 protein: CASSLKGLQPQHF
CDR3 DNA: TGTGCCAGCAGTCTAAAGGGGCTTCAGCCCCAGCATTTT